Each of the 17 T cell receptor beta chains below was sequenced from the same sample in a study of blood T cell repertoires in COVID-19. Data came from immunoSEQ multiplex PCR; TCRdb stores just in-frame clones and leaves some out. The profile shows under 250,000 clones, 70% to 90% of them singletons. Material for sequencing was peripheral blood. The source is a woman between 65 and 79 years old with COVID-19, enrolled during active disease.

This chain connects TRBV6-5 to TRBJ1-6, with TRBD1 matching 7 bases. This CDR3 is built from 14 residues. V was pared by 5 bases and J by 10 bases, with 8 bases of the junction left unmatched. Germline V gives CDR1 MNHEY, CDR2 SVGAGI. Written as DNA, the CDR3 is TGTGCCAGCAGTCAGAGACAGGGCTACTCACCCCTCCACTTT. This translates into CASSQRQGYSPLHF.

The V gene is TRBV7-3, the J gene TRBJ1-3; the D is unclear. The CDR3 is made up of 14 amino acids. Deletions cut 5 bases from V and 2 bases from J, with 10 bases between. Germline V gene lookup returns CDR1 SGHTA and CDR2 FQGTGA. The CDR3 coding sequence is TGTGCCAGCAGCCTCGGGAATCCTGGAAACACCATATATTTT. Translating gives CASSLGNPGNTIYF.

The table lists this clone with a count of one. The chain couples TRBV27 to TRBJ2-7, with 8 bases identical to TRBD2. The CDR3 runs 14 residues. Germline CDR1 reads MNHEY; CDR2 reads SMNVEV (reference sequence). Trimming cost V 3 bases and J 5 bases; bases outside gene matches: 6. CDR3 sequence: CASSFLAGSNEQYF. DNA of the CDR3: TGTGCCAGCAGTTTTTTAGCGGGATCAAACGAGCAGTACTTC.

The chain links TRBV11-3 to TRBJ1-1; TRBD1 is a possible D gene (6 bases). This CDR3 contains 13 residues. The germline V and J ends were trimmed by 5 bases and 6 bases, with 13 bases remaining between them. Germline CDR1 is SGHNT and CDR2 is YENEEA. DNA for the CDR3: TGTGCCAGCAGCCTATATGGACAGCCTGAAGCTTTCTTT. This sequence encodes CASSLYGQPEAFF.

This clone was counted only a few times. V and J are TRBV29-1 and TRBJ1-2, with TRBD1 identical over 8 bases. CDR3 length: 14 residues. J lost 7 bases, V lost 2 bases, and 9 bases had no gene match. CDR1 and CDR2 from the germline V gene are SQVTM and ANQGSEA. CDR3 sequence (DNA): TGCAGCGTTGAATCGGACAGGGAACAACTTGGCTACACCTTC. Its protein is CSVESDREQLGYTF.

V is TRBV6-1 and J is TRBJ2-5; TRBD2 aligns across 9 bases. The CDR3 totals 15 residues. Germline V gene data show CDR1 as MNHNS and CDR2 as SASEGT. The trim removed 3 bases at V and 1 base at J, leaving 3 bases unmatched. Here the CDR3 reads CASSEGGLAQETQYF. In DNA form, the CDR3 reads TGTGCCAGCAGTGAGGGGGGACTAGCCCAAGAGACCCAGTACTTC.

The chain couples TRBV7-6 to TRBJ1-4; 11 bases are a match to TRBD1. With 5 bases clipped from V and 7 bases from J, the junction kept 9 bases outside the gene matches. CDR3 length equals 16 residues. CDR1 SGHVS and CDR2 FNYEAQ come from the germline V gene. The CDR3 nucleotides read TGTGCCAGCAGCACCGGACAGGGGGCGGTCGGTGAAAAACTGTTTTTT. This encodes CASSTGQGAVGEKLFF.

This chain connects TRBV2 to TRBJ2-3; 8 nucleotides agree with TRBD2. Unmatched junction bases numbered 2, after V lost 5 bases and J lost 4 bases. Germline CDR1 SNHLY, CDR2 FYNNEI. The CDR3 has 13 amino acids. CDR3 protein: CASSRTSPDTQYF. The CDR3 nucleotides are TGTGCCAGCAGTCGGACTAGCCCAGATACGCAGTATTTT. Variable domain in full (rest from reference TRBV2 and TRBJ2-3): EPEVTQTPSHQVTQMGQEVILRCVPISNHLYFYWYRQILGQKVEFLVSFYNNEISEKSEIFDDQFSVERPDGSNFTLKIRSTKLEDSAMYFCASSRTSPDTQYFGPGTRLTVL.

The chain has TRBV6-5 and TRBJ1-3, with D tentatively TRBD1 (6 bases). CDR3 length equals 16 residues. CDR1 is MNHEY and CDR2 is SVGAGI in the germline V gene. Between the trimmed V and J ends, which lost 0 bases and 0 bases, there was a span of 9 bases. The CDR3: CASSYSDSSSGNTIYF. The CDR3 region has the DNA TGTGCCAGCAGTTACTCGGACAGCAGCTCTGGAAACACCATATATTTT.

J is TRBJ1-3 and V is TRBV7-9, with unresolved D. V lost 7 bases and J 0 bases, leaving 13 bases between the germline ends. Germline lookup yields CDR1 SEHNR and CDR2 FQNEAQ (reference sequence). The length of the CDR3 is 15 residues. The CDR3: CASKQALFSGNTIYF. CDR3 nucleotide sequence: TGTGCCAGCAAGCAGGCTCTCTTCTCTGGAAACACCATATATTTT.

This chain joins TRBV19 and TRBJ1-2; 7 bases fit TRBD1. Trimming removed 6 bases from V and 0 bases from J; junction bases left unmatched: 4. The CDR3 has 14 amino acids. Looked up from germline, CDR1 is LNHDA and CDR2 is SQIVND (reference sequence). The CDR3 spells CASSPRGPNYGYTF. The CDR3 nucleotides are TGTGCCAGTAGCCCAAGGGGGCCTAACTATGGCTACACCTTC.

This clone was detected once. The genes are TRBV7-8 and TRBJ1-1; 8 bases match TRBD1. Germline V CDR1 and CDR2: SGHVS, FQNEAQ. V dropped 4 bases and J dropped 0; count of bases not matched to a gene: 7. The CDR3 length is 16 residues. The DNA of the CDR3 is TGTGCCAGCAGCTCCGACAGGGGCGTGATGAACACTGAAGCTTTCTTT. It translates to CASSSDRGVMNTEAFF.

The genes are TRBV7-2 and TRBJ2-3; 8 bases are shared with TRBD1. The junction had 9 bases not matched to a gene; V was cut back by 1 base and J by 0 bases. Germline V gene data show CDR1 as SGHTA and CDR2 as FQGNSA. The CDR3 runs to 18 residues. CDR3: CASSLGTGRYSSTDTQYF. CDR3 coding DNA: TGTGCCAGCAGCTTAGGGACAGGGAGGTATTCTAGCACAGATACGCAGTATTTT.

This chain's CDR3 is CASSSTGNQPQHF. CDR3 nucleotides: TGTGCCAGCAGTTCGACAGGGAATCAGCCCCAGCATTTT. The rearrangement joins TRBV12-3 or TRBV12-4 to TRBJ1-5; 7 nucleotides line up with TRBD1. The CDR3 contains 13 residues. The V gene end was trimmed by 4 bases and the J gene end by 4 bases; junction bases not matched to a gene: 1.

This clone has a handful of counts. This chain's CDR3 is CASSISGNGNSPLHF. Written as DNA, the CDR3 is TGTGCCAGTAGTATATCAGGGAATGGGAATTCACCCCTCCACTTT. The chain combines TRBV19 with TRBJ1-6, with a tentative D call TRBD1 (5 bases). Germline-derived CDR1 and CDR2 are LNHDA and SQIVND (reference sequence). Trimming removed 2 bases from V and 7 bases from J, with 12 bases in between. This CDR3 contains 15 residues.

The chain joins TRBV9 to TRBJ2-3; 15 nucleotides agree with TRBD2. CDR1 SGDLS and CDR2 YYNGEE come from the germline V gene. V shed 0 bases, J shed 6 bases, and the junction held 8 bases outside the gene matches. CDR3 length: 18 residues. CDR3 DNA: TGTGCCAGCAGCGTAGCTCTTAGGACTAGCGGGAGGGCTGATACGCAGTATTTT. Translated, it gives CASSVALRTSGRADTQYF.

This sequence joins TRBV5-1 and TRBJ2-3, with 8 bases fitting TRBD2. J gave up 0 bases and V 5 bases, and 8 bases lay outside the gene matches. CDR1 SGHRS and CDR2 YFSETQ come from the germline V gene. This CDR3 is 16 amino acids long. The chain's CDR3 is CASRNQAGASTDTQYF. DNA for the CDR3: TGCGCCAGCAGAAACCAAGCGGGGGCTAGCACAGATACGCAGTATTTT.